The next 30 T cell receptor beta chains were all read from a single sample in a study of blood T cell repertoires in COVID-19. The table came from immunoSEQ multiplex PCR; TCRdb's copy has only in-frame clones and leaves some out. The sample contains under 450,000 clones, less than 90% of which appear only once. Sequencing input: peripheral blood. The receptors here all came from a woman aged 55-69 years with COVID-19, enrolled during active disease.

This chain links TRBV11-3 with TRBJ2-7; D remains unclear. Germline V gene lookup returns CDR1 SGHNT and CDR2 YENEEA. Trimming shortened V by 1 base and J by 5 bases, and 12 bases separated the two germline ends. The CDR3 totals 14 residues. The CDR3 DNA follows: TGTGCCAGCAGCTTAGGAGACGGGTTCCACGAGCAGTACTTC. Encoded protein: CASSLGDGFHEQYF.

The rearrangement links TRBV5-1 to TRBJ2-5; TRBD1 aligns across 10 bases. Germline V gene data show CDR1 as SGHRS and CDR2 as YFSETQ. J gave up 6 bases and V 7 bases, and 15 bases lay outside the gene matches. CDR3 length: 16 residues. The CDR3 is CASRDPTTGGLKTQYF. The CDR3 nucleotides read TGCGCCAGCCGGGACCCTACGACAGGGGGCTTGAAGACCCAGTACTTC.

A few counts support this clone. The chain employs TRBV5-1 and TRBJ1-1; TRBD1 is a possible D gene (5 bases). V lost 2 bases, J lost 4 bases, and 12 bases lay in between. Germline lookup yields CDR1 SGHRS and CDR2 YFSETQ. This CDR3 is built from 14 residues. The chain's CDR3 is CASSFTGPGTEAFF. CDR3 DNA: TGCGCCAGCAGCTTTACAGGACCAGGCACTGAAGCTTTCTTT.

This clone was counted a few times. The rearrangement links TRBV3-1 (or the pseudogene TRBV3-2) to TRBJ2-3; D gene uncertain. Germline V CDR1 and CDR2: LGHDT, YNNKEL (reference sequence). Between the trimmed V and J ends, which lost 4 bases and 1 base, there was a span of 9 bases. The CDR3 runs to 14 residues. This CDR3 reads CASSPSLGTDTQYF. The CDR3 DNA reads TGTGCCAGCAGCCCTTCGTTAGGCACAGATACGCAGTATTTT.

The chain joins TRBV7-8 to TRBJ1-2; no clear D gene. CDR1 is SGHVS and CDR2 is FQNEAQ in the germline V gene. Trimming took 4 bases from V and 4 from J, leaving 10 bases between them. The CDR3 spans 13 residues. DNA for the CDR3: TGTGCCAGCAGCTCCCCCGGAGCCTATGGCTACACCTTC. Translation: CASSSPGAYGYTF.

The chain links TRBV5-1 to TRBJ2-3, with 11 bases aligning to TRBD2. Trimming cost V 0 bases and J 5 bases; bases outside gene matches: 8. CDR3 length: 17 amino acids. Germline lookup yields CDR1 SGHRS and CDR2 YFSETQ. The CDR3 coding sequence is TGCGCCAGCAGCTTGGAGGTTAGCGGGGGGGCGAGAGATACGCAGTATTTT. Translating gives CASSLEVSGGARDTQYF.

This clone was detected once. The chain links TRBV9 to TRBJ2-7; possible D gene TRBD2, 5 bases. V lost 4 bases, J lost 2 bases, and 10 bases lay in between. CDR3 length: 13 amino acids. CDR1 and CDR2 (germline): SGDLS, YYNGEE. The chain's CDR3 is CASSKPGTYEQYF. The CDR3 bases are TGTGCCAGCAGCAAGCCGGGGACCTACGAGCAGTACTTC.

The CDR3 sequence: CAWSNRGRVSYNSPLHF. In DNA, the CDR3 is TGTGCCTGGAGCAACAGGGGGCGGGTGTCCTATAATTCACCCCTCCACTTT. This chain joins TRBV30 and TRBJ1-6; 9 positions agree with TRBD1. Germline values: CDR1 GTSNPN, CDR2 SVGIG (reference sequence). This CDR3 region has 17 residues. V lost 3 bases to trimming and J lost 1 base; unmatched junction nucleotides: 7.

This clone was counted between two and nine times. The rearrangement joins TRBV4-1 to TRBJ2-2, with 11 bases aligning to TRBD2. Germline lookup yields CDR1 MGHRA and CDR2 YSYEKL. The length of the CDR3 is 19 residues. The V gene end was trimmed by 0 bases and the J gene end by 3 bases; junction bases not matched to a gene: 9. The CDR3 region has the DNA TGCGCCAGCAGCCAAGATCGGCTAGCGGGGGGAAGAGACACCGGGGAGCTGTTTTTT. Translating it yields CASSQDRLAGGRDTGELFF.

The V and J genes are TRBV5-1 and TRBJ1-2, with D hard to call. Germline V lookup: CDR1 SGHRS, CDR2 YFSETQ. V lost 0 bases and J lost 7, with 4 bases in between. The CDR3 has 11 residues. CDR3 DNA: TGCGCCAGCAGCTTGGGCGGTGGCTACACCTTC. Amino acid sequence: CASSLGGGYTF.

This chain uses TRBV2 with TRBJ2-7; 7 bases fit TRBD1. V lost 6 bases to trimming and J lost 0 bases; unmatched junction nucleotides: 8. Germline V gene sequence: CDR1 SNHLY, CDR2 FYNNEI. The CDR3 has 15 residues. DNA of the CDR3: TGTGCCAGCAGATCCCGGGACAGCATCTCCTACGAGCAGTACTTC. Its protein is CASRSRDSISYEQYF.

The J gene is TRBJ2-2, the V gene TRBV19; 9 positions agree with TRBD1. The V gene's germline CDR1 is LNHDA and CDR2 SQIVND (reference sequence). This CDR3 is 14 amino acids long. V gave up 8 bases and J gave up 3 bases; unmatched junction bases: 4. The CDR3 region is CASWTGDYTGELFF. Here the CDR3 DNA reads TGTGCCAGTTGGACAGGGGATTACACCGGGGAGCTGTTTTTT.

The chain recombines TRBV11-3 with TRBJ2-7; 10 nucleotides agree with TRBD1. This CDR3 contains 15 residues. Trimming at V came to 6 bases and at J to 1 base, leaving 6 bases not matched to a gene. Germline values: CDR1 SGHNT, CDR2 YENEEA. The CDR3 spells CASRIGTGDSYEQYF. DNA of the CDR3: TGTGCCAGCAGAATTGGGACAGGGGATTCCTACGAGCAGTACTTC.

For the CDR3, the DNA is TGTGCCAGCAGTCACGGACTAGCGGGGGGCCGGAGCACAGATACGCAGTATTTT. This translates into CASSHGLAGGRSTDTQYF. The V and J genes are TRBV6-6 and TRBJ2-3, with 14 bases aligning to TRBD2. The V and J ends lost 5 bases and 0 bases, in that order; junction bases with no gene match: 7. The V gene's germline CDR1 is MNHNY and CDR2 SVGAGI (reference sequence). The CDR3 spans 18 residues.

V is TRBV5-1 and J is TRBJ2-3, with 12 nucleotides matching TRBD2. The V gene end was trimmed by 4 bases and the J gene end by 0 bases; junction bases not matched to a gene: 6. From germline, CDR1 is SGHRS and CDR2 YFSETQ. The CDR3 contains 17 residues. CDR3 in amino acids: CASSTGTSGFSTDTQYF. The CDR3 DNA reads TGCGCCAGCAGCACCGGGACTAGCGGGTTTAGCACAGATACGCAGTATTTT.

The chain employs TRBV6-1 and TRBJ1-1; the match to TRBD1 covers 10 bases. V lost 4 bases, J lost 5 bases, and 13 bases stayed unmatched. The CDR3 is 17 residues long. Germline loops: CDR1 MNHNS, CDR2 SASEGT. CDR3 residues: CASSAILTRDRGTEAFF. The CDR3 DNA sequence: TGTGCCAGCAGTGCCATCCTCACGCGGGACAGGGGAACTGAAGCTTTCTTT.

The V gene is TRBV10-1, the J gene TRBJ2-7, with D tentatively TRBD1 (6 bases). CDR1 is WNHNN and CDR2 is SYGVQD in the germline V gene (reference sequence). The CDR3 is 13 residues long. V lost 4 bases to trimming and J lost 2 bases, with 9 bases between them. The CDR3 DNA reads TGCGCCAGCAGTGCGGCAGGGGCCTACGAGCAGTACTTC. Translating it yields CASSAAGAYEQYF.

In its sample, this clone was seen once. J is TRBJ2-3 and V is TRBV5-1; TRBD2 aligns across 10 bases. Per the germline V gene, CDR1 is SGHRS and CDR2 is YFSETQ. After removal of 3 bases from V and 3 bases from J, the junction contained 7 bases not matched to a gene. The CDR3 is 16 residues long. CDR3 amino acids: CASSSATSGDTDTQYF. In DNA form, the CDR3 reads TGCGCCAGCAGCTCCGCCACTAGCGGGGATACAGATACGCAGTATTTT.

The chain combines TRBV30 with TRBJ1-2; 9 bases are a match to TRBD1. V lost 5 bases to trimming and J lost 2 bases; unmatched junction nucleotides: 9. The CDR3 extends over 15 amino acids. CDR1 is GTSNPN, CDR2 SVGIG, per germline (reference sequence). CDR3 protein: CAWVNIDRGNYGYTF. As DNA, the CDR3 is TGTGCCTGGGTCAATATAGACAGGGGGAACTATGGCTACACCTTC.

This clone showed up just once. This chain connects TRBV13 to TRBJ2-1; 11 nucleotides match TRBD2. From germline, CDR1 is PRHDT and CDR2 FYEKMQ (reference sequence). V lost 0 bases and J lost 3; bases outside the gene matches: 7. The CDR3 spans 18 residues. The CDR3 protein is CASSLGLPSGGFYNEQFF. Written as DNA, the CDR3 is TGTGCCAGCAGCTTAGGCCTCCCTAGCGGGGGGTTCTACAATGAGCAGTTCTTC.

The rearrangement joins TRBV19 to TRBJ2-3; 8 bases fit TRBD1. After removal of 3 bases from V and 3 bases from J, the junction contained 8 bases not matched to a gene. CDR1 is LNHDA and CDR2 is SQIVND in the germline V gene (reference sequence). This CDR3 comprises 16 residues. The CDR3 DNA is TGTGCCAGTAGTATTGAAGGACAGGGCTTAACAGATACGCAGTATTTT. It codes for CASSIEGQGLTDTQYF.

The gene calls are TRBV7-3 and TRBJ2-1; the match to TRBD2 covers 9 bases. Trimming at V came to 5 bases and at J to 0 bases, leaving 11 bases not matched to a gene. The CDR3 runs to 18 residues. Germline values: CDR1 SGHTA, CDR2 FQGTGA. The CDR3 loop reads CASSPGAGRGGSYNEQFF. CDR3 sequence (DNA): TGTGCCAGCAGCCCCGGGGCGGGGCGGGGGGGCTCCTACAATGAGCAGTTCTTC. The whole variable domain, remainder taken from reference TRBV7-3 and TRBJ2-1, is GAGVSQTPSNKVTEKGKYVELRCDPISGHTALYWYRQSLGQGPEFLIYFQGTGAADDSGLPNDRFFAVRPEGSVSTLKIQRTERGDSAVYLCASSPGAGRGGSYNEQFFGPGTRLTVL.

This chain joins TRBV5-1 and TRBJ1-5, with D tentatively TRBD1 (6 bases). CDR3 length: 16 amino acids. The germline V gene has CDR1 SGHRS and CDR2 YFSETQ. Trimming removed 0 bases at V and 6 bases at J, with 16 bases between. This CDR3 is CASSLAPAGEGQPQHF. DNA for the CDR3: TGCGCCAGCAGCTTGGCCCCCGCAGGGGAGGGTCAGCCCCAGCATTTT.

The J gene is TRBJ2-7, the V gene TRBV2; TRBD1 agrees at 10 bases. The J segment lost 6 bases and the V segment lost 5 bases, leaving 7 bases of the junction unmatched. Germline-derived CDR1 and CDR2 are SNHLY and FYNNEI. The CDR3 covers 14 residues. CDR3 in amino acids: CASSFRDRGGEQYF. The DNA for the CDR3 is TGTGCCAGCAGTTTCAGGGACAGGGGAGGCGAGCAGTACTTC.

The V call is TRBV27, the J call TRBJ1-1, with a weak D call TRBD1 (5 bases). The V end lost 2 bases, the J end lost 10 bases, and 17 bases lay between the germline ends. Germline CDR1 reads MNHEY; CDR2 reads SMNVEV (reference sequence). The CDR3 has 14 residues. The CDR3 here is CASSLLEGRGGAFF. CDR3 nucleotide sequence: TGTGCCAGCAGTTTACTAGAGGGGCGGGGGGGAGCTTTCTTT.

This clone was counted a few times. The chain combines TRBV9 with TRBJ1-2, with a weak D call TRBD1 (5 bases). V dropped 4 bases and J dropped 6 bases, with 19 bases sitting between them. The CDR3 totals 15 residues. CDR1 and CDR2 from the germline V gene are SGDLS and YYNGEE. In DNA form, the CDR3 reads TGTGCCAGCAGCCCCGACCCCCAGGGTGGGCATGGCTACACCTTC. The encoded protein is CASSPDPQGGHGYTF. Combining the CDR3 with reference TRBV9 and TRBJ1-2 gives the whole variable domain DSGVTQTPKHLITATGQRVTLRCSPRSGDLSVYWYQQSLDQGLQFLIQYYNGEERAKGNILERFSAQQFPDLHSELNLSSLELGDSALYFCASSPDPQGGHGYTFGSGTRLTVV.

This chain connects TRBV5-1 to TRBJ1-3, with TRBD1 identical over 9 bases. Germline V lookup: CDR1 SGHRS, CDR2 YFSETQ. This CDR3 comprises 14 residues. J lost 3 bases, V lost 5 bases, and 3 bases had no gene match. CDR3 loop: CASSGGQGGNTIYF. The CDR3 DNA sequence: TGCGCCAGCAGTGGGGGACAGGGTGGAAACACCATATATTTT.

The chain has TRBV6-4 and TRBJ2-1; a weak D match, TRBD1 (5 bases). The CDR3 has 14 residues. V lost 5 bases, J lost 9 bases, and 17 bases lay in between. The germline V gene encodes CDR1 MRHNA and CDR2 SNTAGT. The CDR3 DNA is TGTGCCAGCAGTTACACAGGATTGTGGGGTGAGCAGTTCTTC. Translating it yields CASSYTGLWGEQFF.

The rearrangement joins TRBV11-2 to TRBJ2-2; 8 nucleotides match TRBD2. V shed 5 bases, J shed 6 bases, and the junction held 2 bases outside the gene matches. This CDR3 comprises 13 residues. The germline CDR1 and CDR2 sequences are SGHAT and FQNNGV. The CDR3 DNA reads TGTGCCAGCAGCCTAGCGGGTTCCGGGGAGCTGTTTTTT. Translation: CASSLAGSGELFF.

The chain has TRBV5-6 and TRBJ2-6, with D perhaps matching TRBD1 (5 bases). CDR1 and CDR2 (germline): SGHDT, YYEEEE. The CDR3 loop spans 16 amino acids. V lost 3 bases and J lost 1, with 11 bases in between. CDR3 sequence (DNA): TGTGCCAGCAGCTGGGGTCAGGGTTCTGGGGCCAACGTCCTGACTTTC. Residues: CASSWGQGSGANVLTF.